The rows below give T cell receptor beta chains drawn from one sample of a study of shared clonotypes between healthy human individuals. Profiling relied on immunoSEQ multiplex PCR, and the TCRdb table lists in-frame clones only, not all of them. The sample has under 1,100,000 clones, roughly 75% seen once. The sequenced sample was memory CD4+ T cells sorted from blood. Source of these receptors: a young man in good health. Both conserved end residues are part of each CDR3. Each record gives: J gene, V gene, D gene, clone size, CDR3 protein, CDR3 DNA. A D gene is named only where the DNA matches it firmly. Clone size is given for some rows only: seen once, a few or many times, or a class if the clone is expanded.

TRBJ2-1 TRBV2 - - CASSENRNEQFF TGTGCCAGCAGTGAAAACCGCAATGAGCAGTTCTTC
TRBJ1-5 TRBV6-1 - - CASSEVQGYSNQPQHF TGTGCCAGCAGTGAAGTCCAGGGCTATAGCAATCAGCCCCAGCATTTT
TRBJ1-1 TRBV5-1 - - CASSLQGTGTEAFF TGCGCCAGCAGCTTGCAGGGTACGGGCACTGAAGCTTTCTTT
TRBJ1-4 TRBV4-1 - - CASSKGRTFNEKLFF TGCGCCAGCAGCAAGGGGAGGACTTTTAATGAAAAACTGTTTTTT
TRBJ2-2 TRBV30 - - CAWSVQGRIGELFF TGTGCCTGGAGTGTCCAGGGGCGTATCGGGGAGCTGTTTTTT
TRBJ2-2 TRBV6-1 TRBD2 many CASSEPPGLAGGGELFF TGTGCCAGCAGTGAACCCCCGGGACTAGCGGGGGGCGGGGAGCTGTTTTTT
TRBJ2-2 TRBV15 TRBD1 few CATSTGQGARELFF TGTGCCACCAGCACGGGACAGGGGGCCAGGGAGCTGTTTTTT
TRBJ1-2 TRBV5-1 - - CASSLSTGGDYGYTF TGCGCCAGCAGCTTGTCGACCGGTGGGGACTATGGCTACACCTTC
TRBJ2-3 TRBV5-1 TRBD2 - CASSLQPGLAGSTDTQYF TGCGCCAGCAGCTTACAACCGGGACTAGCGGGCAGCACAGATACGCAGTATTTT
TRBJ2-7 TRBV2 TRBD2 - CASSQTSGMRQYF TGTGCCAGCAGCCAGACTAGCGGGATGCGGCAGTACTTC
TRBJ1-1 TRBV2 - - CASSIGFQNTEAFF TGTGCCAGTTCGATTGGGTTTCAGAACACTGAAGCTTTCTTT
TRBJ2-1 TRBV7-9 TRBD1 - CASSNGQGREQFF TGTGCCAGCAGCAACGGACAGGGCCGGGAGCAGTTCTTC
TRBJ1-2 TRBV28 TRBD1 - CASSGQVSSTFYGYTF TGTGCCAGCAGCGGACAGGTTAGCTCCACGTTCTATGGCTACACCTTC
TRBJ2-5 TRBV6-1 TRBD1 - CASTGQGRETQYF TGTGCCAGCACGGGACAGGGGAGGGAGACCCAGTACTTC
TRBJ2-7 TRBV7-8 - once CASSLGAASYEQYF TGTGCCAGCAGCTTAGGTGCGGCTTCCTACGAGCAGTACTTC
TRBJ2-3 TRBV6-6 - - CASSLRGADTQYF TGTGCCAGCAGCCTTCGAGGGGCAGATACGCAGTATTTT
TRBJ2-7 TRBV30 TRBD2 - CAWRTSGSSEQYF TGTGCCTGGAGGACTAGCGGGAGCAGTGAGCAGTACTTC
TRBJ1-1 TRBV6-6 TRBD1 few CASSGLQGFYEAFF TGTGCCAGCAGCGGCTTACAGGGGTTTTACGAAGCTTTCTTT
TRBJ2-1 TRBV10-3 TRBD2 - CAISRSGRAYNEQFF TGTGCCATCAGCCGTAGCGGGAGGGCCTACAATGAGCAGTTCTTC
TRBJ1-6 TRBV10-2 - few CASNRGDNSPLHF TGCGCCAGCAACCGGGGAGATAATTCACCCCTCCACTTT
TRBJ2-7 TRBV7-3 TRBD1 - CASRAGTDPYEQYF TGTGCCAGCAGGGCCGGGACAGATCCCTACGAGCAGTACTTC
TRBJ2-7 TRBV7-2 TRBD1 - CASSARDRGSYEQYF TGTGCCAGCAGCGCAAGGGACAGGGGGTCTTACGAGCAGTACTTC
TRBJ1-2 TRBV29-1 TRBD1 - CSAERTGGSYGYTF TGCAGCGCCGAGAGGACAGGGGGAAGCTATGGCTACACCTTC
TRBJ1-1 TRBV4-2 TRBD1 - CASSQVAGGFLAFF TGTGCCAGCAGCCAAGTCGCAGGGGGGTTTTTAGCTTTCTTT
TRBJ2-1 TRBV5-6 TRBD2 - CASSPDGRSGGQFF TGTGCCAGCAGCCCGGACGGGAGGTCGGGAGGCCAGTTCTTC
TRBJ2-7 TRBV30 - - CALAGNSYEQYF TGTGCCTTGGCGGGCAACTCCTACGAGCAGTACTTC
TRBJ1-1 TRBV7-2 - - CASRRGQMNTEAFF TGTGCCAGCAGACGAGGACAGATGAACACTGAAGCTTTCTTT